This T cell receptor (beta chain) was identified in a study of cytomegalovirus exposure and HLA in healthy donors. About the study: The 120 validation repertoires used the same platform as the roughly 720 first-cohort repertoires (as reported by a later analysis). Overall study findings and caveats: Cytomegalovirus status was reportedly diagnosed by the classifier with high specificity and sensitivity.

The table came from immunoSEQ multiplex PCR; TCRdb's copy has only in-frame clones and leaves some out. The sample gives 55,000 to 70,000 clones, about 94% of which show up once; approximately 2.3% is in the top ten. On this clone itself: Its antigen is unidentified.

Trimming removed 6 bases from V and 6 bases from J; junction bases left unmatched: 8. The CDR3 has 15 amino acids. Germline V lookup: CDR1 SGHTA, CDR2 FQGNSA. The source of this sequence is a man between 18 and 35 years old in good health and CMV-seronegative. The material sequenced was PBMCs. V gene TRBV7-2 combines with J gene TRBJ1-2; the match to TRBD1 covers 12 bases. In nucleotides, the CDR3 is TGTGCCAGCAGTAAAACCGGGACAGGGGGCGATGGCTACACCTTC. This gives the protein CASSKTGTGGDGYTF.